The clone carrying this T cell receptor (beta chain) was observed a single time. The CDR3 totals 16 residues. V was clipped by 6 bases and J by 1 base, with 18 bases between them. Germline CDR1 SGHDN, CDR2 FVKESK. This sample stems from a study of blood T cell repertoires in COVID-19. Data came from immunoSEQ multiplex PCR; TCRdb stores just in-frame clones and leaves some out. The sample shows 130,000 to 150,000 clones, roughly 79% of them seen only once. This clonotype was obtained from a human donor with acute or convalescent COVID-19. The donor label of this sample is uncertain. J is TRBJ1-1 and V is TRBV14, with D possibly being TRBD1 (6 bases). Sequencing was carried out using peripheral blood. CDR3 region: CASSLSGGGPNTEAFF. The CDR3 DNA reads as TGTGCCAGCAGTCTCTCGGGGGGGGGCCCGAACACTGAAGCTTTCTTT.